Below are 22 T cell receptor beta chains sequenced from a single sample in a study of yellow fever vaccine responses in identical twins. One entry per CDR3 protein, called by TCRdb with MiXCR from the RT-PCR reads. Of tens of thousands of distinct CDR3 sequences listed, 60% to 80% are singletons. This specimen was T cells from blood (PBMCs), unsorted or a sorted subset (not recorded which), taken before or after yellow fever vaccination (not recorded which). The source is a woman aged 18 to 35 who received the yellow fever vaccine.

The chain joins TRBV7-9 to TRBJ1-5, with TRBD1 as a possible D gene (5 bases). The CDR3 loop spans 14 amino acids. Trimming took 4 bases from V and 3 from J, leaving 10 bases between them. Germline CDR1 is SEHNR and CDR2 is FQNEAQ (reference sequence). CDR3 loop: CASSYSGYNQPQHF. The CDR3 nucleotides read TGTGCCAGCAGCTACTCAGGGTACAATCAGCCCCAGCATTTT.

The V gene is TRBV29-1, the J gene TRBJ1-2; 11 positions match TRBD1. Germline CDR1 and CDR2: SQVTM and ANQGSEA. The CDR3 is made up of 14 amino acids. The ends lost 2 bases at V and 8 bases at J; junction bases unmatched: 7. The CDR3 reads CSVEQGQGARGYTF. As DNA, the CDR3 is TGCAGCGTTGAACAAGGACAGGGGGCGAGGGGCTACACCTTC.

The V gene is TRBV15, the J gene TRBJ1-2, with D perhaps TRBD1 (6 bases). The length of the CDR3 is 14 residues. Germline V gives CDR1 LNHNV, CDR2 YYDKDF (reference sequence). V lost 0 bases and J 5 bases, leaving 10 bases between the germline ends. The CDR3 nucleotides are TGTGCCACCAGCAGAGATAAGCAGGGGTATGGCTACACCTTC. Translating gives CATSRDKQGYGYTF.

This chain joins TRBV24-1 and TRBJ2-5, with 9 bases that match TRBD2. Germline V CDR1 and CDR2: KGHDR, SFDVKD. The CDR3 runs 15 residues. V lost 1 base, J lost 2 bases, and 1 base stayed unmatched. CDR3 in amino acids: CATSDFSGGQETQYF. The CDR3 DNA reads as TGTGCCACCAGTGATTTTAGCGGGGGTCAAGAGACCCAGTACTTC.

The CDR3 nucleotides are TGTGCCACCAGCACCCTAGCGGGAATGGGCCCAGATACGCAGTATTTT. This sequence encodes CATSTLAGMGPDTQYF. The V and J genes are TRBV15 and TRBJ2-3, with 9 nucleotides matching TRBD2. This CDR3 region has 16 residues. V dropped 4 bases and J dropped 4; count of bases not matched to a gene: 9. Germline CDR1 is LNHNV and CDR2 is YYDKDF (reference sequence).

A few counts support this clonotype. The chain uses TRBV29-1 and TRBJ2-3; D remains ambiguous. Trimming shortened V by 8 bases and J by 6 bases, and 12 bases separated the two germline ends. The CDR3 is made up of 11 amino acids. Germline CDR1 and CDR2: SQVTM and ANQGSEA. The CDR3 spells CSPRVVDTQYF. DNA of the CDR3: TGCAGCCCCCGGGTTGTGGATACGCAGTATTTT.

The J gene is TRBJ2-4, the V gene TRBV12-3 or TRBV12-4; no clear D. CDR3 length equals 16 residues. V was shortened by 5 bases and J by 1 base, with 15 bases between the two germline ends. CDR3: CASSLRPSRAKNIQYF. The CDR3 nucleotides read TGTGCCAGCAGTCTTCGGCCCTCTCGGGCCAAAAACATTCAGTACTTC.

This clonotype was picked up one time. V usage is TRBV12-3 or TRBV12-4 and J usage is TRBJ2-5; D ambiguous. V shed 3 bases and J shed 5 bases, with 10 bases lying between them. The CDR3 is made up of 13 amino acids. CDR3 DNA: TGTGCCAGCAGTTTTCACGGATCGGAGACCCAGTACTTC. This gives the protein CASSFHGSETQYF.

This clonotype was seen more than once but under ten times. The CDR3 DNA follows: TGTGCCATCAGTGAGATCATAATCGGGCCTCTCTCCTACAATGAGCAGTTCTTC. This codes for CAISEIIIGPLSYNEQFF. The chain is built from TRBV10-3 and TRBJ2-1, with D unresolved. The V and J ends lost 2 bases and 0 bases respectively, with 17 bases between them. Germline V gene data show CDR1 as ENHRY and CDR2 as SYGVKD. This CDR3 is 18 amino acids long.

This clonotype appeared a few times. CDR3 amino acids: CASRPGPLNTEAFF. The DNA of the CDR3 is TGCGCCAGCAGACCGGGGCCACTGAACACTGAAGCTTTCTTT. V gene TRBV4-3 combines with J gene TRBJ1-1, with D maybe TRBD1 (5 bases). The CDR3 covers 14 residues. Germline V gives CDR1 LGHNA, CDR2 YSLEER. Trimming took 6 bases from V and 0 from J, leaving 11 bases between them.

V is TRBV12-3 or TRBV12-4 and J is TRBJ2-2, with D unclear. The CDR3 length is 20 residues. V was trimmed by 6 bases and J by 5 bases, leaving 31 bases between them. The CDR3 nucleotides read TGTGCCAGCAGCACTAACAGAGAGGAACCAGCGAGTAATCGTACCGGGGAGCTGTTTTTT. Encoded protein: CASSTNREEPASNRTGELFF.

This chain connects TRBV6-2 or TRBV6-3 to TRBJ1-2; the match to TRBD1 covers 12 bases. Germline V lookup: CDR1 MNHEY, CDR2 SVGEGT. There are 16 residues in the CDR3. The V gene end was trimmed by 0 bases and the J gene end by 4 bases; junction bases not matched to a gene: 3. The CDR3 spells CASSYSGTGGPYGYTF. CDR3 nucleotides: TGTGCCAGCAGTTACTCGGGGACAGGGGGCCCCTATGGCTACACCTTC.

J is TRBJ2-1 and V is TRBV20-1; the D is unclear. In germline, CDR1 is DFQATT, CDR2 SNEGSKA (reference sequence). The CDR3 is 12 amino acids. Trimming shortened V by 2 bases and J by 6 bases, and 8 bases separated the two germline ends. The CDR3: CSARYPGNEQFF. The CDR3 DNA reads TGCAGTGCTAGATACCCGGGCAATGAGCAGTTCTTC.

This chain uses TRBV28 with TRBJ2-7; 10 positions match TRBD1. CDR3 length equals 15 residues. CDR1 and CDR2 (germline): MDHEN, SYDVKM. V lost 3 bases to trimming and J lost 6 bases; unmatched junction nucleotides: 8. For the CDR3, the DNA is TGTGCCAGCAGTTTGGGGACAGGGGTAACCTCCGAGCAGTACTTC. Translated, it gives CASSLGTGVTSEQYF.

This clonotype was seen a single time. This chain's CDR3 is CASSLEDTWGTQYF. The CDR3 DNA reads TGTGCCAGCAGCTTGGAGGATACTTGGGGGACCCAGTACTTC. V and J are TRBV5-4 and TRBJ2-5; D not certain. The CDR3 is 14 amino acids. Germline V gene lookup returns CDR1 SGHNT and CDR2 YYREEE (reference sequence). V was pared by 0 bases and J by 7 bases, with 13 bases between.

This clonotype occurred once. The chain has TRBV12-3 or TRBV12-4 and TRBJ2-5, with D maybe TRBD2 (6 bases). The V gene lost 9 bases and the J gene lost 4 bases, with 15 bases spanning the gap. The CDR3 has 13 amino acids. CDR3 sequence reads: CASSGTPLETQYF. Here the CDR3 DNA reads TGTGCCAGTTCCGGGACTCCCCTAGAGACCCAGTACTTC.

The genes are TRBV15 and TRBJ1-5; D uncertain. Trimming took 1 base from V and 4 from J, leaving 8 bases between them. Germline lookup yields CDR1 LNHNV and CDR2 YYDKDF (reference sequence). The CDR3 contains 14 residues. The CDR3 DNA reads as TGTGCCACCAGCAGAGGACCGGGGAATCAGCCCCAGCATTTT. Amino acid sequence: CATSRGPGNQPQHF.

The chain couples TRBV11-3 to TRBJ2-7; D remains unclear. The CDR3 sequence is 13 residues long. CDR1 and CDR2 from the germline V gene are SGHNT and YENEEA. V was shortened by 1 base and J by 7 bases, with 11 bases between the two germline ends. As DNA, the CDR3 is TGTGCCAGCAGCTTAGCTTTTGTTGGGGAGCAGTACTTC. Protein sequence: CASSLAFVGEQYF.

The V call is TRBV20-1, the J call TRBJ1-2; D is possibly TRBD1 (6 bases). V was shortened by 5 bases and J by 2 bases, with 9 bases between the two germline ends. Germline CDR1 is DFQATT and CDR2 is SNEGSKA (reference sequence). The CDR3 spans 12 residues. The CDR3 is CSAPTGNYGYTF. CDR3 bases: TGCAGTGCTCCAACAGGGAACTATGGCTACACCTTC.

This clonotype showed up just a few times. This chain uses TRBV9 with TRBJ1-2; 9 bases agree with TRBD1. The CDR3 is 15 residues long. The V gene's germline CDR1 is SGDLS and CDR2 YYNGEE. With V trimmed by 3 bases and J by 2 bases, 5 bases remained unmatched. For the CDR3, the DNA is TGTGCCAGCAGCGCTGACAGGGGGAAGAACTATGGCTACACCTTC. It codes for CASSADRGKNYGYTF.

The chain is built from TRBV6-8 and TRBJ1-2, with TRBD1 matching 7 bases. The ends lost 3 bases at V and 5 bases at J; junction bases unmatched: 18. The germline V gene encodes CDR1 MNHGY and CDR2 SAAAGT. The CDR3 has 18 residues. CDR3 loop: CASSYLGGQLFGQYGYTF. The CDR3 bases are TGTGCCAGCAGTTATCTCGGGGGACAGCTCTTCGGACAATATGGCTACACCTTC.

The chain recombines TRBV11-1 with TRBJ2-7, with D tentatively TRBD2 (5 bases). This CDR3 region has 12 residues. Germline V gene lookup returns CDR1 SGHAT and CDR2 FQDESV (reference sequence). Between the trimmed V and J ends, which lost 3 bases and 2 bases, there was a span of 5 bases. The CDR3 spells CASSFGTYEQYF. DNA for the CDR3: TGTGCCAGCAGCTTCGGGACCTACGAGCAGTACTTC.